This T cell receptor (beta chain) is drawn from a study of T cell responses to AZD1222 COVID-19 vaccine. General study results and limits: Spike-specific TCR breadth and depth grew following two AZD1222 doses. No repertoire was sampled before or during the peak T cell response, only after it. Clonal diversity was possibly underestimated, and the donors were mostly white British, with more females.

Worth noting for this clone: Its antigen remains unidentified.

This CDR3 has 13 residues. The V and J ends lost 4 bases and 7 bases respectively, with 11 bases between them. The germline gives CDR1 MNHEY, CDR2 SVGAGI. The table came from immunoSEQ multiplex PCR; TCRdb's copy has only in-frame clones and leaves some out. The sample has under 150,000 clones; around nine tenths are singletons. Pooled together were second doses at about 4 or about 12 weeks. Here the sequenced sample was peripheral blood, taken 28 days after the second AZD1222 dose. The chain joins TRBV6-5 to TRBJ1-5, with a tentative D call TRBD1 (6 bases). The receptor's source is an adult who received the AZD1222 COVID-19 vaccine. CDR3 loop: CASSSLGGQPQHF. DNA for the CDR3: TGTGCCAGCAGTTCCCTAGGGGGGCAGCCCCAGCATTTT.